The T cell receptor beta chain described here comes from a study of graft-versus-host responses after intestinal transplantation. Study as a whole: All of the recipients had induction that used anti-thymocyte globulin, then tacrolimus and steroids for 2 to 3 years. Study outcomes and limitations: There were GvH clones found in recipient marrow, and some of them appeared first in ileum or blood. Individuals who had graft-donor T cell macrochimerism had allografts that showed high graft-versus-host to host-versus-graft clonal ratios.

This clone has a single count. Its antigen is undetermined. Sequencing was performed with immunoSEQ multiplex PCR; in TCRdb, only in-frame clones are kept and a portion is missing. This table holds 35,000 to 45,000 clones, roughly 95% found once. The CDR3 totals 16 residues. CDR1 and CDR2 (germline): LNHDA, SQIVND (reference sequence). The V gene end was trimmed by 6 bases and the J gene end by 2 bases; junction bases not matched to a gene: 7. The chain combines TRBV19 with TRBJ2-6, with 7 bases identical to TRBD1. This sequence originates from a human donor who was the organ donor for an intestinal transplant. This material consisted of unstimulated CD4+ T cells sorted from spleen or lymph node cells, taken before transplant. CDR3 coding DNA: TGTGCCAGTAGGCGCAAAACAGGGGCTGGGGCCAACGTCCTGACTTTC. Its protein is CASRRKTGAGANVLTF.